Below are 29 T cell receptor beta chains sequenced from a single sample in a study of regulatory T cells. Whole-study results and caveats: In CD3G-deficient patients, conventional CD4+ T cells were enriched for hydrophobic CDR3 residues at positions 6 and 7.

The PCR used 52 TRBV and 13 TRBJ primers. Using immunoSEQ multiplex PCR, the repertoire was profiled, and TCRdb retains in-frame clones only, with some absent. Of 25,000 to 30,000 clones in the sample, 85% to 95% were seen once. What these receptors recognize is not known. Sequencing used conventional CD4+ T cells sorted from blood. Receptors originate from a person between 18 and 35 years old with CD3G deficiency.

The rearrangement links TRBV29-1 to TRBJ1-2, with D perhaps matching TRBD1 (6 bases). CDR1 is SQVTM, CDR2 ANQGSEA, per germline. The germline V and J ends were trimmed by 7 bases and 8 bases, with 20 bases remaining between them. The CDR3 has 13 amino acids. The CDR3: CSGKDSTPGGYTF. Here the CDR3 DNA reads TGCAGCGGGAAGGACAGCACTCCAGGGGGCTACACCTTC.

The rearrangement joins TRBV10-3 to TRBJ2-5; D gene ambiguous. Germline V lookup: CDR1 ENHRY, CDR2 SYGVKD. V was shortened by 2 bases and J by 2 bases, with 6 bases between the two germline ends. This CDR3 contains 13 residues. The CDR3: CAISEHIQETQYF. The CDR3, as DNA: TGTGCCATCAGTGAGCACATACAAGAGACCCAGTACTTC.

The chain couples TRBV5-1 to TRBJ1-1, with no clear D. Germline loops: CDR1 SGHRS, CDR2 YFSETQ. This CDR3 is built from 16 residues. V was pared by 0 bases and J by 0 bases, with 12 bases between. DNA for the CDR3: TGCGCCAGCAGCTTGGGGGCGGCAACAATGAACACTGAAGCTTTCTTT. Protein sequence: CASSLGAATMNTEAFF.

V is TRBV6-5 and J is TRBJ2-3, with 7 positions matching TRBD2. Trimming at V came to 5 bases and at J to 6 bases, leaving 5 bases not matched to a gene. The CDR3 runs to 13 residues. CDR1 and CDR2 (germline): MNHEY, SVGAGI. The CDR3 protein is CASSEAGDDTQYF. The CDR3 coding sequence is TGTGCCAGCAGTGAGGCGGGGGATGATACGCAGTATTTT.

The V gene is TRBV27, the J gene TRBJ2-1; the D is unclear. CDR3 length equals 12 residues. Germline V CDR1 and CDR2: MNHEY, SMNVEV (reference sequence). Trimming removed 4 bases at V and 15 bases at J, with 16 bases between. CDR3 loop: CASSSDGRRWFF. The CDR3 nucleotides are TGTGCCAGCAGTTCCGACGGTCGACGGTGGTTCTTC.

This chain links TRBV30 with TRBJ2-7; 10 bases match TRBD1. V shed 1 base, J shed 2 bases, and the junction held 5 bases outside the gene matches. Per the germline V gene, CDR1 is GTSNPN and CDR2 is SVGIG (reference sequence). The length of the CDR3 is 15 residues. The CDR3 spells CAWSDTGTGAYEQYF. The DNA of the CDR3 is TGTGCCTGGAGTGATACCGGGACAGGGGCCTACGAGCAGTACTTC.

The chain combines TRBV20-1 with TRBJ1-2, with 8 bases aligning to TRBD1. Losses at the gene ends were 3 bases for V and 14 bases for J; bases not matched to a gene: 8. This CDR3 comprises 11 residues. Germline-derived CDR1 and CDR2 are DFQATT and SNEGSKA (reference sequence). The CDR3: CSARLQGGSTF. The CDR3 DNA is TGCAGTGCTAGGCTACAGGGGGGAAGTACCTTC.

The V gene is TRBV5-1, the J gene TRBJ2-1; D ambiguous. The CDR3 is 14 residues long. Trimming removed 4 bases at V and 0 bases at J, with 8 bases between. CDR1 SGHRS and CDR2 YFSETQ come from the germline V gene. Here the CDR3 reads CASSLTGSYNEQFF. CDR3 bases: TGCGCCAGCAGCCTTACGGGCTCCTACAATGAGCAGTTCTTC.

The chain is built from TRBV5-4 and TRBJ1-1, with TRBD1 matching 7 bases. Germline trimming cut 1 base from V and 10 bases from J; bases unmatched to any gene: 19. There are 17 residues in the CDR3. Germline loops: CDR1 SGHNT, CDR2 YYREEE (reference sequence). CDR3 in DNA: TGTGCCAGCAGCTTGCCAAACAGGGGTAGTGGGGCGGAAGGAGCTTTCTTT. This codes for CASSLPNRGSGAEGAFF.

This chain links TRBV7-3 with TRBJ2-3; the D gene is possibly TRBD1 (5 bases). The V gene's germline CDR1 is SGHTA and CDR2 FQGTGA. There are 13 residues in the CDR3. The V end was cut by 5 bases, the J end by 4 bases, with 10 bases between. Here the CDR3 DNA reads TGTGCCAGCAGCAGTCAGGGCCCAGATACGCAGTATTTT. Translated: CASSSQGPDTQYF. Complete variable domain (other parts from reference TRBV7-3 and TRBJ2-3): GAGVSQTPSNKVTEKGKYVELRCDPISGHTALYWYRQSLGQGPEFLIYFQGTGAADDSGLPNDRFFAVRPEGSVSTLKIQRTERGDSAVYLCASSSQGPDTQYFGPGTRLTVL.

This clone was observed once. This chain joins TRBV5-3 and TRBJ2-3, with D unresolved. TRBV5-3 is sorted into the ORF group, with uncertain function. This CDR3 spans 12 amino acids. Between the trimmed V and J ends, which lost 8 bases and 4 bases, there was a span of 11 bases. CDR3 DNA: TGTGCCAGTTGTCAAAGGTCAGATACGCAGTATTTT. Its translation is CASCQRSDTQYF.

The rearrangement joins TRBV6-1 to TRBJ2-1; maybe TRBD2 (6 bases). The V gene lost 8 bases and the J gene lost 2 bases, with 16 bases spanning the gap. CDR3 length: 15 amino acids. Germline V gene lookup returns CDR1 MNHNS and CDR2 SASEGT. The CDR3: CASGARDFTYNEQFF. The DNA for the CDR3 is TGTGCCAGCGGGGCCCGGGACTTCACCTACAATGAGCAGTTCTTC.

The DNA for the CDR3 is TGCGCCAGCAGCCCAGGGGGCTCGGGCACTGAAGCTTTCTTT. Translated: CASSPGGSGTEAFF. This chain uses TRBV5-1 with TRBJ1-1; 8 positions agree with TRBD1. The CDR3 is made up of 14 amino acids. V shed 4 bases and J 4 bases; nucleotides not matched to a gene: 6. CDR1 and CDR2 (germline): SGHRS, YFSETQ.

The genes are TRBV27 and TRBJ1-3, with D uncertain. The germline V and J ends were trimmed by 5 bases and 4 bases, with 21 bases remaining between them. Germline CDR1 is MNHEY and CDR2 is SMNVEV (reference sequence). The CDR3 is made up of 17 amino acids. CDR3 sequence (DNA): TGTGCCAGCAGTCGATACCCCCTGACATTAACCGGAAACACCATATATTTT. Translating it yields CASSRYPLTLTGNTIYF.

CDR3: CAWSVTGPGQPQHF. The CDR3 DNA reads TGTGCCTGGAGTGTGACGGGTCCGGGGCAGCCCCAGCATTTT. The rearrangement links TRBV30 to TRBJ1-5, with no clear D. Between the trimmed V and J ends, which lost 0 bases and 7 bases, there was a span of 13 bases. Germline lookup yields CDR1 GTSNPN and CDR2 SVGIG (reference sequence). This CDR3 comprises 14 residues.

The rearrangement uses TRBV6-1 and TRBJ1-2; TRBD1 might be the D (6 bases). Germline assignment: CDR1 MNHNS and CDR2 SASEGT. The CDR3 length is 13 residues. V gave up 4 bases and J gave up 13 bases, with 19 bases separating them. CDR3 nucleotides: TGTGCCAGCAGTGGGGACACCACCCTAGCGAGCACCTTC. Translated: CASSGDTTLASTF.

This CDR3 reads CASEGDRNEQYF. The CDR3 DNA sequence: TGTGCCAGCGAGGGGGACAGAAACGAGCAGTACTTC. The V and J genes are TRBV6-1 and TRBJ2-7, with 7 bases aligning to TRBD1. Unmatched junction bases numbered 6, after V lost 8 bases and J lost 5 bases. This CDR3 has 12 amino acids. Germline CDR1 MNHNS, CDR2 SASEGT.

This sequence joins TRBV28 and TRBJ2-2; 8 nucleotides align to TRBD1. J gave up 4 bases and V 5 bases, and 6 bases lay outside the gene matches. The V gene's germline CDR1 is MDHEN and CDR2 SYDVKM. The CDR3 runs to 15 residues. The CDR3 DNA sequence: TGTGCCAGCAGTGCAGGGGGCGCAGGCACCGGGGAGCTGTTTTTT. It translates to CASSAGGAGTGELFF.

The genes are TRBV5-1 and TRBJ2-3; TRBD2 matches 7 bases. V shed 0 bases and J 2 bases; nucleotides not matched to a gene: 0. CDR1 is SGHRS and CDR2 is YFSETQ in the germline V gene. This CDR3 spans 14 amino acids. As DNA, the CDR3 is TGCGCCAGCAGCTTGGGACTAGCCACAGATACGCAGTATTTT. Protein sequence: CASSLGLATDTQYF.

The rearrangement uses TRBV10-1 and TRBJ1-2, with D uncertain. Germline V gives CDR1 WNHNN, CDR2 SYGVQD (reference sequence). Trimming shortened V by 8 bases and J by 0 bases, and 10 bases separated the two germline ends. The CDR3 has 13 residues. The CDR3 region is CASGPNPNYGYTF. The CDR3, as DNA: TGCGCCAGCGGCCCGAACCCTAACTATGGCTACACCTTC.

The genes are TRBV6-1 and TRBJ1-2, with D maybe TRBD1 (5 bases). V was shortened by 9 bases and J by 5 bases, with 16 bases between the two germline ends. Looked up from germline, CDR1 is MNHNS and CDR2 is SASEGT. CDR3 length: 13 residues. The CDR3 coding sequence is TGTGCCAGTACCACAGGCGACGCGTATGGCTACACCTTC. Encoded protein: CASTTGDAYGYTF.

The rearrangement joins TRBV5-1 to TRBJ2-1; the D gene is possibly TRBD2 (6 bases). CDR3 length equals 15 residues. Germline V lookup: CDR1 SGHRS, CDR2 YFSETQ. Deletions cut 2 bases from V and 6 bases from J, with 15 bases between. The CDR3 bases are TGCGCCAGCAGCTTCGGGGGAAATCCTATCAATGAGCAGTTCTTC. Protein: CASSFGGNPINEQFF.

The sample holds one count of this clone. V gene TRBV14 combines with J gene TRBJ2-1; 10 bases agree with TRBD2. The junction had 5 bases not matched to a gene; V was cut back by 4 bases and J by 5 bases. The CDR3 totals 15 residues. Germline V gives CDR1 SGHDN, CDR2 FVKESK. The CDR3 region is CASSLTSGANNEQFF. The CDR3 nucleotides are TGTGCCAGCAGCCTCACTAGCGGGGCTAACAATGAGCAGTTCTTC.

The genes are TRBV18 and TRBJ1-6; D might be TRBD1 (5 bases). The CDR3 runs 15 residues. Germline V lookup: CDR1 KGHSH, CDR2 LQKENI. V was shortened by 2 bases and J by 8 bases, with 13 bases between the two germline ends. The CDR3 DNA reads TGTGCCAGCTCACCAACTAGCCAGGGAGATTCACCCCTCCACTTT. The encoded protein is CASSPTSQGDSPLHF. The entire variable domain, with the rest obtained from reference TRBV18 and TRBJ1-6, is as follows: NAGVMQNPRHLVRRRGQEARLRCSPMKGHSHVYWYRQLPEEGLKFMVYLQKENIIDESGMPKERFSAEFPKEGPSILRIQQVVRGDSAAYFCASSPTSQGDSPLHFGNGTRLTVT.

V and J are TRBV6-1 and TRBJ2-1, with TRBD2 matching over 10 bases. The junction had 7 bases not matched to a gene; V was cut back by 6 bases and J by 8 bases. The germline gives CDR1 MNHNS, CDR2 SASEGT. This CDR3 contains 14 residues. CDR3 in amino acids: CASSASGSIDEQFF. The DNA for the CDR3 is TGTGCCAGCAGCGCTAGCGGGAGTATCGATGAGCAGTTCTTC.

The rearrangement joins TRBV19 to TRBJ2-5; tentative D call: TRBD2 (5 bases). V gave up 4 bases and J gave up 0 bases, with 6 bases separating them. Germline CDR1 is LNHDA and CDR2 is SQIVND (reference sequence). The CDR3 totals 13 residues. In nucleotides, the CDR3 is TGTGCCAGTAGTAGGAGGTACCAAGAGACCCAGTACTTC. Translation: CASSRRYQETQYF.

Concerning this clone itself: The identical CDR3 is also encoded by other nucleotide sequences in the sample. V and J are TRBV10-3 and TRBJ2-3, with D maybe TRBD2 (5 bases). Germline values: CDR1 ENHRY, CDR2 SYGVKD. V lost 2 bases to trimming and J lost 5 bases, with 8 bases between them. CDR3 length: 13 amino acids. CDR3 sequence: CAISEGGRDTQYF. The DNA for the CDR3 is TGTGCCATCAGTGAGGGTGGGAGAGATACGCAGTATTTT.

The chain recombines TRBV11-2 with TRBJ2-7; D call uncertain. CDR1 SGHAT and CDR2 FQNNGV come from the germline V gene. V was shortened by 3 bases and J by 0 bases, with 9 bases between the two germline ends. The CDR3 loop spans 14 amino acids. The CDR3: CASSLGLNSYEQYF. The CDR3 region has the DNA TGTGCCAGCAGCTTGGGGTTAAACTCCTACGAGCAGTACTTC.

The chain carries TRBV10-3 and TRBJ2-1, with TRBD2 identical over 10 bases. The CDR3 has 15 amino acids. CDR1 and CDR2 from the germline V gene are ENHRY and SYGVKD. The V segment lost 0 bases and the J segment 7 bases; nucleotides outside the gene matches: 3. The CDR3 protein is CAISESGLAINEQFF. CDR3 DNA: TGTGCCATCAGTGAGTCGGGACTAGCGATTAATGAGCAGTTCTTC.